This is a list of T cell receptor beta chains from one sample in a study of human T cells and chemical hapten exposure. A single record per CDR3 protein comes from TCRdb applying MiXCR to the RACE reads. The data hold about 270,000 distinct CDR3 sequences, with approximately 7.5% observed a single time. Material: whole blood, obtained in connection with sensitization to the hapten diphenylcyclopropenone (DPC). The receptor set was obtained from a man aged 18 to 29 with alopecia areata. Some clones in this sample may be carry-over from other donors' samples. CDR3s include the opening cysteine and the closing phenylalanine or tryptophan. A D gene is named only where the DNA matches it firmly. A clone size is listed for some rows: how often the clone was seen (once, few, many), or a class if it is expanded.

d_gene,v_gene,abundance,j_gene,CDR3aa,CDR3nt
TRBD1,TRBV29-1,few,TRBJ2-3,CSVRTGRTDTQYF,TGCAGCGTTAGGACAGGGCGCACAGATACGCAGTATTTT
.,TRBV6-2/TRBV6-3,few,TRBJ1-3,CASSHAGYSGNTIYF,TGTGCCAGCAGCCACGCGGGGTACTCTGGAAACACCATATATTTT
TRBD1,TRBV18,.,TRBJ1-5,CASSPDRGWNQPQHF,TGTGCCAGCTCACCCGACAGGGGATGGAATCAGCCCCAGCATTTT
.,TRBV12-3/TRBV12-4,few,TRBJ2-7,CASSLSHLRSYEQYF,TGTGCCAGCAGTTTGTCACATCTGAGATCCTACGAGCAGTACTTC
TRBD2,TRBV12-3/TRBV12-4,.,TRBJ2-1,CASSFTNGGANEQFF,TGTGCCAGCAGTTTTACAAACGGGGGGGCTAATGAGCAGTTCTTC
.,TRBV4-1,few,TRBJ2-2,CASSQPDFFIVGELFF,TGCGCCAGCAGCCAACCGGATTTTTTTATTGTGGGGGAGCTGTTTTTT
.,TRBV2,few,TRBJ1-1,CASRQQALGNTEAFF,TGTGCCAGCCGTCAGCAGGCGCTAGGGAACACTGAAGCTTTCTTT
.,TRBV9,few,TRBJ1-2,CASSGGLFAGYTF,TGTGCCAGCAGCGGCGGACTCTTCGCGGGCTACACCTTC
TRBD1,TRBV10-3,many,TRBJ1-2,CAACPGQDLICTF,TGTGCCGCCTGTCCGGGACAGGATTTGATTTGCACCTTC
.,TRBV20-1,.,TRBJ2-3,CSANENTDTQYF,TGCAGTGCTAATGAGAACACAGATACGCAGTATTTT